Below are 3 T cell receptor beta chains sequenced from a single sample in a study of T cell repertoires and Cas9 in healthy adults. Libraries were prepared by immunoSEQ multiplex PCR; TCRdb keeps only in-frame clonotypes and omits some of them. The data show tens of thousands of clones, more than 80% seen once. Sample: CD4+ effector T cells (CD127+, CD25-, CD137-, CD154-) from PBMCs; culture status not recorded. The receptors were sampled from a human donor in good health.

The chain employs TRBV4-2 and TRBJ1-2; a possible D gene is TRBD1 (5 bases). Trimming shortened V by 0 bases and J by 8 bases, and 10 bases separated the two germline ends. The CDR3 length is 13 residues. The germline gives CDR1 LGHNA, CDR2 YNFKEQ. The CDR3 sequence is CASSQEGVLGYTF. The CDR3 DNA is TGTGCCAGCAGCCAAGAGGGGGTACTGGGCTACACCTTC.

In its sample, this clone was seen a few times. Different DNA sequences within this sample yield the same CDR3. V is TRBV6-5 and J is TRBJ1-2, with unresolved D. The CDR3 has 12 amino acids. Trimming removed 6 bases at V and 7 bases at J, with 12 bases between. Germline V gives CDR1 MNHEY, CDR2 SVGAGI. The CDR3 DNA sequence: TGTGCCAGCAGGGTAGGGCCTAGTGGCTACACCTTC. Protein product: CASRVGPSGYTF.

V and J are TRBV11-2 and TRBJ1-5; a possible D gene is TRBD1 (5 bases). CDR3 length equals 15 residues. CDR1 is SGHAT and CDR2 is FQNNGV in the germline V gene. Trimming removed 1 base at V and 9 bases at J, with 16 bases between. CDR3 nucleotides: TGTGCCAGCAGCTTAGGGGCGGGGGGGGATTGGCCCCAGCATTTT. Translated, it gives CASSLGAGGDWPQHF.